This TCR beta chain appears in the sequencing data of a study of blood T cell repertoires in COVID-19. On the study more broadly: Samples came from the United States, Italy and Spain, spanning acute and convalescent COVID-19. PBMCs, B-cell-depleted T cells, or T cells were the source of the cDNA or gDNA that made up the material.

CDR1 WNHNN and CDR2 SYGVQD come from the germline V gene (reference sequence). This CDR3 comprises 16 residues. Trimming stripped 6 bases from V and 0 bases from J, with 15 bases between. Under the authors' procedure: How many nucleated cells were present was estimated from reference gene primer amplification. Assay used: immunoSEQ multiplex PCR; TCRdb lists only in-frame clones, some missing. The V and J calls and clone size are taken from that table; D and trimming were inferred from the DNA. The sample comprises 200,000 to 300,000 clones, about 80% of which are singletons, and about 9% rests with the top ten.

The genes are TRBV10-1 and TRBJ2-1; D is perhaps TRBD1 (6 bases). The specimen was peripheral blood. The TCR sequence derives from an older man with acute or convalescent COVID-19. CDR3 amino acids: CASSGTLGGSYNEQFF. As DNA, the CDR3 is TGCGCCAGCAGCGGAACCTTAGGGGGCTCCTACAATGAGCAGTTCTTC.